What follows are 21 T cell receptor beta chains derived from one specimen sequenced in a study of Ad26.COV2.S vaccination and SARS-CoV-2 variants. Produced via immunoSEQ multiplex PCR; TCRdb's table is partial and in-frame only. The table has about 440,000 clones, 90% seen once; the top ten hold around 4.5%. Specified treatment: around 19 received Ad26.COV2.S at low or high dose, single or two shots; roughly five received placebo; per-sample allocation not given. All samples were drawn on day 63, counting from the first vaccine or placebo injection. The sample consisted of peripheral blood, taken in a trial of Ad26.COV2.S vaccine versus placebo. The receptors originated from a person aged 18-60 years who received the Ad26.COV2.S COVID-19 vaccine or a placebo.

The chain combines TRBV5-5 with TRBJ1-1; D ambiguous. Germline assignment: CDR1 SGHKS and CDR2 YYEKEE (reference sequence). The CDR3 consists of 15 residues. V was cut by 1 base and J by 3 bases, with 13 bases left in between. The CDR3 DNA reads TGTGCCAGCAGCTTGCGTGGGATCCCTGACACTGAAGCTTTCTTT. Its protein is CASSLRGIPDTEAFF.

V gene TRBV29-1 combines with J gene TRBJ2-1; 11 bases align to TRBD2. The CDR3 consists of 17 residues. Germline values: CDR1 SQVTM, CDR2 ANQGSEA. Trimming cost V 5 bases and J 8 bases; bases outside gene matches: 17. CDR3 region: CSVRSRGTSGLGYEQFF. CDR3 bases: TGCAGCGTTCGTTCTCGTGGGACTAGCGGACTGGGGTATGAGCAGTTCTTC.

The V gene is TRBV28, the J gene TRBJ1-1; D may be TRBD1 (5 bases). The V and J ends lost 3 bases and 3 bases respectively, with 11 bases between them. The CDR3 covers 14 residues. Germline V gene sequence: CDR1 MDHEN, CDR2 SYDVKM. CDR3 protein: CASSFRRGYTEAFF. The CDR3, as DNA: TGTGCCAGCAGTTTTCGGAGGGGTTACACTGAAGCTTTCTTT.

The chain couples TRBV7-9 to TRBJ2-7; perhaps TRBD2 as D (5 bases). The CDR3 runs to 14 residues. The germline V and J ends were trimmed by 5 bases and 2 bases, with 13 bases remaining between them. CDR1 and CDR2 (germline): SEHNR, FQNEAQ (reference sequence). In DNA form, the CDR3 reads TGTGCCAGCAGCGACTTCGAGGGCCCCTACGAGCAGTACTTC. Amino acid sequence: CASSDFEGPYEQYF.

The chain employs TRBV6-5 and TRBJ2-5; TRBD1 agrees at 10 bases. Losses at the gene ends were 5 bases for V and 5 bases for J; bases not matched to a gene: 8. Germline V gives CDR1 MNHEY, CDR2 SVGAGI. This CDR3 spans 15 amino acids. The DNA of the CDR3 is TGTGCCAGCAGTCCCGGGACAGGGGTTCGGGAGACCCAGTACTTC. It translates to CASSPGTGVRETQYF.

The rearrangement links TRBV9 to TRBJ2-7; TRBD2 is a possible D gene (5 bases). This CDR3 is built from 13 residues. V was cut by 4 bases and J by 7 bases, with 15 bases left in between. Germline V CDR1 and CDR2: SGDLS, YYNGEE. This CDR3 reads CASSPGPTGEQYF. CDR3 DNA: TGTGCCAGCAGCCCCGGGCCTACGGGAGAGCAGTACTTC. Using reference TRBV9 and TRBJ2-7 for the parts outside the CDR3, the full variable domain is DSGVTQTPKHLITATGQRVTLRCSPRSGDLSVYWYQQSLDQGLQFLIQYYNGEERAKGNILERFSAQQFPDLHSELNLSSLELGDSALYFCASSPGPTGEQYFGPGTRLTVT.

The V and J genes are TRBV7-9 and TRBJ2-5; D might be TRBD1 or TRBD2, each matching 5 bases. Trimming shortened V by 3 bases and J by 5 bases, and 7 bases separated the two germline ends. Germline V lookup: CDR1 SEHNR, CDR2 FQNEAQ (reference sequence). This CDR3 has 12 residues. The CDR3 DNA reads TGTGCCAGCAGCTTCAGGGAGGAGACCCAGTACTTC. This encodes CASSFREETQYF. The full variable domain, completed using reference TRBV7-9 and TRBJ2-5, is DTGVSQNPRHKITKRGQNVTFRCDPISEHNRLYWYRQTLGQGPEFLTYFQNEAQLEKSRLLSDRFSAERPKGSFSTLEIQRTEQGDSAMYLCASSFREETQYFGPGTRLLVL.

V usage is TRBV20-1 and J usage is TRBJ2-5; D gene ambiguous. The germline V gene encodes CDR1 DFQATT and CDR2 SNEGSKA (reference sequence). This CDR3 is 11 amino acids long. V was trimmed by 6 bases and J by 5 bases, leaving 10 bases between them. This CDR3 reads CSAGSGETQYF. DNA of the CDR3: TGCAGTGCGGGGTCCGGGGAGACCCAGTACTTC.

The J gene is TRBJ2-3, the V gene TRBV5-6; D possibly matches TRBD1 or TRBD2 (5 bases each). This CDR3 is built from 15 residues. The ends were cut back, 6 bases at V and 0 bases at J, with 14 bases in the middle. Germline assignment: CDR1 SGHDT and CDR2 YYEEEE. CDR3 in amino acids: CASTNWGSSTDTQYF. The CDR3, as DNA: TGTGCCAGCACCAATTGGGGGTCTAGCACAGATACGCAGTATTTT.

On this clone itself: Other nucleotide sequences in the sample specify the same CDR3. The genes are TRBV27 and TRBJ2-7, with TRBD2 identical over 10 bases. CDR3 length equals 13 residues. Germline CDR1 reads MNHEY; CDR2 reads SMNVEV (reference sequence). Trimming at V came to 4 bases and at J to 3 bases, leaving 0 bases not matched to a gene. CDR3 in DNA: TGTGCCAGCAGTTCTAGCGGGAGCTACGAGCAGTACTTC. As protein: CASSSSGSYEQYF.

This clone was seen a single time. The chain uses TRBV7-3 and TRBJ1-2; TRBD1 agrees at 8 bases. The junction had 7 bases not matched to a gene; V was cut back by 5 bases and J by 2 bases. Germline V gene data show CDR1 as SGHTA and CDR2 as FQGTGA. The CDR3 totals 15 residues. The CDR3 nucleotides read TGTGCCAGCAGCCAGGGGCCAGGGGGCAACTATGGCTACACCTTC. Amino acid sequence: CASSQGPGGNYGYTF.

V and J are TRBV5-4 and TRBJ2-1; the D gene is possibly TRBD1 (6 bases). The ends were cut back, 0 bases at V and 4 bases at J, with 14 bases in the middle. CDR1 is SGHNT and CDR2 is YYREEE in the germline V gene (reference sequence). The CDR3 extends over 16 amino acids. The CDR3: CASSLDQGPSYNEQFF. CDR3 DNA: TGTGCCAGCAGCTTGGACCAGGGGCCCAGTTACAATGAGCAGTTCTTC.

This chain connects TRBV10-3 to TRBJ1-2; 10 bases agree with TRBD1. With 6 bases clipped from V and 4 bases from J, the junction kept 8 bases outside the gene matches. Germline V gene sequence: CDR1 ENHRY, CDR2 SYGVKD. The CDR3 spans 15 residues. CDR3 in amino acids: CAISPDRGRRYGYTF. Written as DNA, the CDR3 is TGTGCCATCAGCCCAGACAGGGGGCGCCGCTATGGCTACACCTTC.

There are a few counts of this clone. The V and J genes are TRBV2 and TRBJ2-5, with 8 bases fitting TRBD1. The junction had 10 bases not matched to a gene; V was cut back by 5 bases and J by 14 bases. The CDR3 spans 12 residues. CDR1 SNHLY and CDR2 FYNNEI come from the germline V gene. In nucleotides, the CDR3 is TGTGCCAGCAGTCCCCTCCGGGACAGGAACTACTTC. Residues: CASSPLRDRNYF. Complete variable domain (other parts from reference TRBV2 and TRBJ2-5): EPEVTQTPSHQVTQMGQEVILRCVPISNHLYFYWYRQILGQKVEFLVSFYNNEISEKSEIFDDQFSVERPDGSNFTLKIRSTKLEDSAMYFCASSPLRDRNYFGPGTRLLVL.

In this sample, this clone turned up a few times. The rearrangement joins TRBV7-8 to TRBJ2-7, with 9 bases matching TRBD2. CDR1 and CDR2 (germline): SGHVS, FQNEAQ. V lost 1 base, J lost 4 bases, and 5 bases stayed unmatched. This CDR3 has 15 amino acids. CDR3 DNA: TGTGCCAGCAGCTTAGATGCTAGCGGGGTATACGAGCAGTACTTC. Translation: CASSLDASGVYEQYF.

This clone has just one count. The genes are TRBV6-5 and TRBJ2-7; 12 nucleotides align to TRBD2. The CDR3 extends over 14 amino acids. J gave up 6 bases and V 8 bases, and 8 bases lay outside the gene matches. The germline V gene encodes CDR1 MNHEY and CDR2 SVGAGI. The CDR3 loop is CASSRLAGVVEQYF. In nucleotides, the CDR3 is TGTGCCAGCTCGAGACTAGCGGGAGTTGTCGAGCAGTACTTC.

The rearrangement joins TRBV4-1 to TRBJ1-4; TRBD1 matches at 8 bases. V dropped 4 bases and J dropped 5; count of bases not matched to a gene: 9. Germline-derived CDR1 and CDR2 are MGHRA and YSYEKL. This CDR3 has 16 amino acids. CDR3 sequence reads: CASSPRGGQVNEKLFF. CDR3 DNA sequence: TGCGCCAGCAGCCCCCGGGGGGGACAGGTCAATGAAAAACTGTTTTTT.

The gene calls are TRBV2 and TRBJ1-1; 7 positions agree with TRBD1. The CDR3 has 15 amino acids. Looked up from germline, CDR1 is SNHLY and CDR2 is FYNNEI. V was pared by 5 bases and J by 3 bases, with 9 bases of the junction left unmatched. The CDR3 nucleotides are TGTGCCAGCAGTTCCCTAGCCAGGGGGGACACTGAAGCTTTCTTT. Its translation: CASSSLARGDTEAFF.

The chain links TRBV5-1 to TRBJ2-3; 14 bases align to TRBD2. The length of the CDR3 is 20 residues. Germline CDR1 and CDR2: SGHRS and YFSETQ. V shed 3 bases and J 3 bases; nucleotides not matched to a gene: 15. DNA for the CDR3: TGCGCCAGCAGCTCCTACCCGGGACTAGCGGGAGTTACGGGAACAGATACGCAGTATTTT. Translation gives CASSSYPGLAGVTGTDTQYF.

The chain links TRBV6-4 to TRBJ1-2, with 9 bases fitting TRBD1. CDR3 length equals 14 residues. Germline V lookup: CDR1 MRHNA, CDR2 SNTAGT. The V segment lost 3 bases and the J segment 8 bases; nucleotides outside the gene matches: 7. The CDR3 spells CASSERTGVPGYTF. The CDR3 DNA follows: TGTGCCAGCAGTGAAAGGACAGGGGTACCCGGCTACACCTTC.

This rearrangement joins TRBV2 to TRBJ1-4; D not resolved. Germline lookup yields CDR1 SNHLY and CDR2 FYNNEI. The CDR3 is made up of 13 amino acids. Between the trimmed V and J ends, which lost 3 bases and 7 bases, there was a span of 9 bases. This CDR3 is CASSEEFGEKLFF. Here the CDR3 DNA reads TGTGCCAGCAGTGAGGAGTTCGGTGAAAAACTGTTTTTT.